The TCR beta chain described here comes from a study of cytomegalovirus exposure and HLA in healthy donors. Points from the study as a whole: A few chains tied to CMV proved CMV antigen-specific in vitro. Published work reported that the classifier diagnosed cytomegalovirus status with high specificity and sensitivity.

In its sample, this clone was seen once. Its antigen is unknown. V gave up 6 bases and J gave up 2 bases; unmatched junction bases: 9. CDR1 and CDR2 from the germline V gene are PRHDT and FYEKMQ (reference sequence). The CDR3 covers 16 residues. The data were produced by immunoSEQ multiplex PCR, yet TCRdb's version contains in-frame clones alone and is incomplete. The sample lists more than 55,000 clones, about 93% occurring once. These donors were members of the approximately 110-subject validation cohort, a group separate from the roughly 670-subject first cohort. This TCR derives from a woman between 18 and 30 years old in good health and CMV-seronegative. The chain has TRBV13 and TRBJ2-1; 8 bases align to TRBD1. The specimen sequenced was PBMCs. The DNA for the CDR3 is TGTGCCAGCAGTCCCCCGGGACAGGTAACCTACAATGAGCAGTTCTTC. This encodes CASSPPGQVTYNEQFF.